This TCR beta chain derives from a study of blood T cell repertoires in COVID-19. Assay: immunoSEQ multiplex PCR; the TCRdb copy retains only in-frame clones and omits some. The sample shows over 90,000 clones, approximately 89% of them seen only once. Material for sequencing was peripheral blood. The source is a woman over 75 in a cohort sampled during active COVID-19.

CDR3 region: CASSPIAGYSYNEQFF. The CDR3 nucleotides read TGTGCCAGCAGTCCGATAGCGGGTTACTCCTACAATGAGCAGTTCTTC. This chain uses TRBV3-1 (or the pseudogene TRBV3-2) with TRBJ2-1, with 7 bases lining up with TRBD2. This CDR3 contains 16 residues. V lost 6 bases and J lost 0; bases outside the gene matches: 8. Germline values: CDR1 LGHDT, CDR2 YNNKEL (reference sequence).